Listed below are T cell receptor beta chains from one sample, sequenced in a study of cytomegalovirus exposure and HLA in healthy donors. TCRdb's table, derived via immunoSEQ multiplex PCR, lists solely in-frame clones and lacks some. The repertoire holds some 110,000 clones, with 70% to 80% as singletons. Material for sequencing was PBMCs. The receptors derive from a man aged 50 to 59 in good health and CMV-seropositive. CDR3s include the opening cysteine and the closing phenylalanine or tryptophan. Each record gives: V gene, J gene, clone size, D gene, CDR3 protein, CDR3 DNA. D genes are given only for firm matches. The listing skips clone size in some rows; elsewhere it reads once, few, many or a size class.

V gene: TRBV21-1
J gene: TRBJ2-6
clone size: NA
D gene: NA
CDR3 protein: CVSSKPGQGKSGANVLTF
CDR3 DNA: TGTGTCAGCAGCAAACCGGGACAGGGCAAGTCTGGGGCCAACGTCCTGACTTTC

V gene: TRBV2
J gene: TRBJ1-2
clone size: NA
D gene: NA
CDR3 protein: CASFKSFNYGYTF
CDR3 DNA: TGTGCCAGCTTTAAGAGTTTTAACTATGGCTACACCTTC

V gene: TRBV19
J gene: TRBJ1-6
clone size: few
D gene: NA
CDR3 protein: CASSINRALDSPLHF
CDR3 DNA: TGTGCCAGTAGTATAAACAGGGCATTGGATTCACCCCTCCACTTT

V gene: TRBV20-1
J gene: TRBJ2-3
clone size: NA
D gene: NA
CDR3 protein: CSASQTDTQYF
CDR3 DNA: TGCAGTGCTAGTCAGACAGATACGCAGTATTTT

V gene: TRBV11-3
J gene: TRBJ2-1
clone size: few
D gene: NA
CDR3 protein: CASRLGGENEQFF
CDR3 DNA: TGTGCCAGCAGGTTAGGCGGTGAGAATGAGCAGTTCTTC

V gene: TRBV28
J gene: TRBJ1-2
clone size: NA
D gene: TRBD1
CDR3 protein: CASSRSGTGNYGYTF
CDR3 DNA: TGTGCCAGCAGCCGGTCCGGGACAGGAAACTATGGCTACACCTTC

V gene: TRBV6-5
J gene: TRBJ2-5
clone size: NA
D gene: TRBD1
CDR3 protein: CASSPRTGGQETQYF
CDR3 DNA: TGTGCCAGCAGTCCCCGGACAGGCGGGCAAGAGACCCAGTACTTC

V gene: TRBV2
J gene: TRBJ1-3
clone size: few
D gene: NA
CDR3 protein: CASSFSDPLSGNTIYF
CDR3 DNA: TGTGCCAGCAGTTTTAGCGACCCCCTCTCTGGAAACACCATATATTTT

V gene: TRBV5-1
J gene: TRBJ2-3
clone size: NA
D gene: TRBD1
CDR3 protein: CASSLDRGQETDTQYF
CDR3 DNA: TGCGCCAGCAGCTTGGACAGGGGGCAGGAAACAGATACGCAGTATTTT

V gene: TRBV27
J gene: TRBJ2-7
clone size: NA
D gene: TRBD1
CDR3 protein: CASSSSATGVEQYF
CDR3 DNA: TGTGCCAGCAGTTCCTCCGCGACAGGGGTCGAGCAGTACTTC

V gene: TRBV4-3
J gene: TRBJ2-3
clone size: NA
D gene: TRBD1
CDR3 protein: CASSRERGGWNPDTQYF
CDR3 DNA: TGCGCCAGCAGCCGAGAACGAGGGGGCTGGAACCCAGATACGCAGTATTTT

V gene: TRBV15
J gene: TRBJ2-3
clone size: NA
D gene: NA
CDR3 protein: CATSRDRAGPDTQYF
CDR3 DNA: TGTGCCACCAGCAGAGACAGGGCGGGACCAGATACGCAGTATTTT

V gene: TRBV27
J gene: TRBJ1-5
clone size: NA
D gene: NA
CDR3 protein: CASSSRWIFDQPQHF
CDR3 DNA: TGTGCCAGCAGTTCTAGGTGGATTTTTGATCAGCCCCAGCATTTT

V gene: TRBV4-1
J gene: TRBJ1-5
clone size: few
D gene: NA
CDR3 protein: CASSQLPGKGNQPQHF
CDR3 DNA: TGCGCCAGCAGCCAACTGCCAGGGAAGGGCAATCAGCCCCAGCATTTT

V gene: TRBV5-1
J gene: TRBJ2-3
clone size: NA
D gene: TRBD1
CDR3 protein: CASSLEGGPDTQYF
CDR3 DNA: TGCGCCAGCAGCTTGGAAGGGGGCCCAGATACGCAGTATTTT

V gene: TRBV9
J gene: TRBJ2-1
clone size: few
D gene: TRBD2
CDR3 protein: CASSVSGSSYNEQFF
CDR3 DNA: TGTGCCAGCAGCGTAAGCGGGAGCTCCTACAATGAGCAGTTCTTC

V gene: TRBV9
J gene: TRBJ2-3
clone size: NA
D gene: TRBD2
CDR3 protein: CASSVDSSGVSTDTQYF
CDR3 DNA: TGTGCCAGCAGCGTAGACAGTAGCGGGGTAAGCACAGATACGCAGTATTTT

V gene: TRBV11-3
J gene: TRBJ2-1
clone size: NA
D gene: TRBD2
CDR3 protein: CASSWGLADNEQFF
CDR3 DNA: TGTGCCAGCAGCTGGGGTCTAGCGGACAATGAGCAGTTCTTC

V gene: TRBV7-9
J gene: TRBJ2-7
clone size: NA
D gene: NA
CDR3 protein: CASSPVISYEQYF
CDR3 DNA: TGTGCCAGCAGCCCCGTAATTTCCTACGAGCAGTACTTC

V gene: TRBV11-2
J gene: TRBJ2-3
clone size: NA
D gene: NA
CDR3 protein: CASSWETNPSTDTQYF
CDR3 DNA: TGTGCCAGCAGCTGGGAGACCAACCCTAGCACAGATACGCAGTATTTT

V gene: TRBV5-1
J gene: TRBJ2-5
clone size: NA
D gene: NA
CDR3 protein: CASSRELSETQYF
CDR3 DNA: TGCGCCAGCAGCCGGGAATTGTCGGAGACCCAGTACTTC

V gene: TRBV6-5
J gene: TRBJ2-1
clone size: NA
D gene: TRBD1
CDR3 protein: CASSQGTVNEQFF
CDR3 DNA: TGTGCCAGCAGTCAGGGGACAGTGAATGAGCAGTTCTTC

V gene: TRBV25-1
J gene: TRBJ2-1
clone size: NA
D gene: TRBD2
CDR3 protein: CASRSGLASAPSGNEQFF
CDR3 DNA: TGTGCCAGCAGGTCGGGACTAGCGTCGGCCCCCTCGGGTAATGAGCAGTTCTTC

V gene: TRBV27
J gene: TRBJ2-7
clone size: NA
D gene: TRBD2
CDR3 protein: CASGSGGLAYEQYF
CDR3 DNA: TGTGCCAGCGGTAGCGGGGGGCTCGCCTACGAGCAGTACTTC

V gene: TRBV19
J gene: TRBJ1-1
clone size: NA
D gene: TRBD1
CDR3 protein: CASSIMTGLRNTEAFF
CDR3 DNA: TGTGCCAGTAGTATTATGACAGGGCTGAGGAACACTGAAGCTTTCTTT

V gene: TRBV11-2
J gene: TRBJ1-1
clone size: NA
D gene: TRBD1
CDR3 protein: CASSPGKGANTEAFF
CDR3 DNA: TGTGCCAGCAGCCCAGGGAAGGGGGCGAACACTGAAGCTTTCTTT

V gene: TRBV7-4
J gene: TRBJ2-7
clone size: NA
D gene: NA
CDR3 protein: CARRESNEQYF
CDR3 DNA: TGTGCCCGACGGGAGTCCAACGAGCAGTACTTC

V gene: TRBV6-6
J gene: TRBJ2-1
clone size: NA
D gene: TRBD2
CDR3 protein: CASSFTGTSDDEQFF
CDR3 DNA: TGTGCCAGCAGTTTTACCGGGACTAGCGATGATGAGCAGTTCTTC

V gene: TRBV6-5
J gene: TRBJ2-1
clone size: NA
D gene: TRBD2
CDR3 protein: CATSGTSDYNEQFF
CDR3 DNA: TGTGCCACCTCCGGGACTAGCGACTACAATGAGCAGTTCTTC

V gene: TRBV11-2
J gene: TRBJ2-7
clone size: NA
D gene: TRBD1
CDR3 protein: CASSPGTALYEQYF
CDR3 DNA: TGTGCCAGCAGCCCCGGGACAGCCCTATACGAGCAGTACTTC

V gene: TRBV11-2
J gene: TRBJ2-1
clone size: few
D gene: NA
CDR3 protein: CASSSFVYEQFF
CDR3 DNA: TGTGCCAGCAGCTCCTTCGTTTATGAGCAGTTCTTC

V gene: TRBV2
J gene: TRBJ1-3
clone size: NA
D gene: NA
CDR3 protein: CASRTRGTGNTIYF
CDR3 DNA: TGTGCCAGCCGAACCAGAGGGACTGGAAACACCATATATTTT

V gene: TRBV28
J gene: TRBJ2-4
clone size: NA
D gene: NA
CDR3 protein: CASSYLRSQYF
CDR3 DNA: TGTGCCAGCAGTTACCTAAGAAGTCAGTACTTC

V gene: TRBV10-3
J gene: TRBJ2-7
clone size: NA
D gene: NA
CDR3 protein: CAIRSDRGGDEQYF
CDR3 DNA: TGTGCCATCAGATCCGACAGGGGAGGGGACGAGCAGTACTTC

V gene: TRBV6-5
J gene: TRBJ1-1
clone size: NA
D gene: NA
CDR3 protein: CASSEGAGNTEAFF
CDR3 DNA: TGTGCCAGCAGTGAAGGGGCAGGGAACACTGAAGCTTTCTTT